Given below is one TCR beta chain in context. Antigen: not known. The data are from a study of T-cell reconstitution after alpha-beta-depleted transplantation in children. Trimming cost V 3 bases and J 7 bases, with 21 bases left between them. Germline loops: CDR1 ENHRY, CDR2 SYGVKD. CDR3 length: 16 amino acids. Notes on the study in general: Surviving recipient T cells and thymic progenitors produced the high day-60 TCRbeta diversity seen in some patients. A year had passed since transplant, and T-cell counts and diversity by then came mostly from newly produced T cells. Expanded clones from the graft, numbering several hundred, reportedly supplied alpha-beta T cells about two months after transplant.

Library preparation (for TCRbeta) was performed with unique molecular identifiers. A single record per CDR3 protein comes from TCRdb applying MiXCR to the PCR reads. Of about 600,000 distinct CDR3 sequences in the sample, approximately 12% were seen once. The chain couples TRBV10-3 to TRBJ2-5; tentatively, D is TRBD1 or TRBD2 (5 bases each). This receptor was taken from a male patient younger than 18 who had a stem cell transplant for acute myeloid leukemia, so the T cells may come from the graft donor. Sequenced here: PBMCs, mostly from graft donor cells, sampled 360 days after TCRalphabeta/CD19-depleted stem cell transplant. The CDR3 sequence: CAISDPGAGKEGTQYF. CDR3 nucleotides: TGTGCCATCAGTGACCCCGGGGCAGGGAAGGAAGGGACCCAGTACTTC.